One and the same sample provided the 13 T cell receptor beta chains below, sequenced in a study of OX40 agonist ivuxolimab in advanced cancers. Generated by immunoSEQ multiplex PCR, the TCRdb table keeps only in-frame clones and is missing some. The sample has some 95,000 clones, about 91% seen once. Material: CD4+ or CD8+ T cells sorted from blood, obtained in a trial of the OX40 agonist ivuxolimab. The receptors stem from an adult with an advanced solid tumor such as melanoma, head and neck, liver or kidney cancer.

The chain carries TRBV21-1 and TRBJ2-1; TRBD1, as called in the table, went unchecked against the DNA. TRBV21-1 is listed as a pseudogene. The CDR3 is 14 residues long. The CDR3 bases are TGTGCCAGCAGCACGGGGACAGGCAACAATGAGCAGTTCTTC. Protein sequence: CASSTGTGNNEQFF.

The rearrangement joins TRBV5-1 to TRBJ2-3; 13 bases match TRBD2. The germline V gene encodes CDR1 SGHRS and CDR2 YFSETQ. The ends lost 1 base at V and 4 bases at J; junction bases unmatched: 3. This CDR3 comprises 16 residues. The CDR3 bases are TGCGCCAGCAGCTTGACTAGCGGGGGGGCGTCAGATACGCAGTATTTT. Its protein is CASSLTSGGASDTQYF.

The rearrangement uses TRBV27 and TRBJ1-1, with 7 bases lining up with TRBD1. The CDR3 covers 15 residues. Unmatched junction bases numbered 7, after V lost 2 bases and J lost 4 bases. The germline V gene encodes CDR1 MNHEY and CDR2 SMNVEV (reference sequence). In DNA form, the CDR3 reads TGTGCCAGCAGTTTAGGAACAGGGGTAAGCACTGAAGCTTTCTTT. The encoded protein is CASSLGTGVSTEAFF.

The gene calls are TRBV29-1 and TRBJ2-7; D gene uncertain. Germline values: CDR1 SQVTM, CDR2 ANQGSEA. There are 13 residues in the CDR3. V dropped 1 base and J dropped 4 bases, with 11 bases sitting between them. The DNA for the CDR3 is TGCAGCGTTGAAGCAGGAGTAAAGTACGAGCAGTACTTC. It specifies CSVEAGVKYEQYF.

CDR3 coding DNA: TGTGCCAGCAGGACGGGGTCCCCCACAGATACGCAGTATTTT. Its translation: CASRTGSPTDTQYF. The chain links TRBV6-1 to TRBJ2-3; tentative D call: TRBD2 (5 bases). Germline CDR1 is MNHNS and CDR2 is SASEGT. Trimming pared 6 bases from V and 2 bases from J, leaving 12 bases between. CDR3 length equals 14 residues.

The V and J genes are TRBV6-5 and TRBJ1-1, with 8 bases that match TRBD1. Germline V gene lookup returns CDR1 MNHEY and CDR2 SVGAGI. The ends lost 7 bases at V and 6 bases at J; junction bases unmatched: 10. CDR3 length: 14 residues. The CDR3 bases are TGTGCCAGCACTAAGACAGGGGTCGTCGCTGAAGCTTTCTTT. Translated: CASTKTGVVAEAFF.

This chain uses TRBV2 with TRBJ1-4, with 8 bases aligning to TRBD1. The CDR3 has 14 residues. Germline V lookup: CDR1 SNHLY, CDR2 FYNNEI. V trimming: 7 bases; J trimming: 7 bases; junction bases outside the gene matches: 8. CDR3 protein: CASTKTGVVEKLFF. CDR3 nucleotide sequence: TGTGCCAGCACAAAGACAGGGGTGGTTGAAAAACTGTTTTTT.

The chain combines TRBV13 with TRBJ1-2; no reliable D call. The CDR3 extends over 14 amino acids. Germline V lookup: CDR1 PRHDT, CDR2 FYEKMQ (reference sequence). V lost 5 bases, J lost 7 bases, and 17 bases lay in between. This CDR3 reads CASSLPARVGGYTF. DNA for the CDR3: TGTGCCAGCAGCCTTCCCGCGAGGGTAGGTGGCTACACCTTC.

The gene calls are TRBV27 and TRBJ2-1; tentative D call: TRBD2 (5 bases). The ends were cut back, 6 bases at V and 9 bases at J, with 24 bases in the middle. CDR3 length equals 16 residues. Germline V CDR1 and CDR2: MNHEY, SMNVEV (reference sequence). In DNA form, the CDR3 reads TGTGCCAGCAGCCCTCTGGGAGCGCCACTAAGAGGTGAGCAGTTCTTC. Its translation: CASSPLGAPLRGEQFF.

The rearrangement links TRBV29-1 to TRBJ2-1, with D perhaps matching TRBD2 (6 bases). Germline loops: CDR1 SQVTM, CDR2 ANQGSEA. CDR3 length: 15 residues. Trimming pared 0 bases from V and 5 bases from J, leaving 14 bases between. The CDR3 reads CSVEDMGRSNNEQFF. DNA of the CDR3: TGCAGCGTTGAAGATATGGGGAGGTCTAACAATGAGCAGTTCTTC.

The chain is built from TRBV15 and TRBJ1-1; TRBD1 matches at 12 bases. Trimming took 1 base from V and 7 from J; bases not matched to a gene: 4. The CDR3 has 15 residues. Germline assignment: CDR1 LNHNV and CDR2 YYDKDF (reference sequence). The CDR3 spells CATSRVGQGADEAFF. CDR3 nucleotides: TGTGCCACCAGCAGAGTGGGACAGGGGGCTGATGAAGCTTTCTTT. Variable domain in full (rest from reference TRBV15 and TRBJ1-1): DAMVIQNPRYQVTQFGKPVTLSCSQTLNHNVMYWYQQKSSQAPKLLFHYYDKDFNNEADTPDNFQSRRPNTSFCFLDIRSPGLGDTAMYLCATSRVGQGADEAFFGQGTRLTVV.

The CDR3 DNA is TGTGCCAGCAGTGAATGGCCTCTAACGGATGAGCAGTTCTTC. This encodes CASSEWPLTDEQFF. This rearrangement joins TRBV25-1 to TRBJ2-1; unclear D gene. Germline assignment: CDR1 MGHDK and CDR2 SYGVNS. The CDR3 runs to 14 residues. V gave up 1 base and J gave up 8 bases, with 12 bases separating them.

This clone appeared a single time. The chain recombines TRBV28 with TRBJ1-1; D is possibly TRBD1 (5 bases). The CDR3 is 13 amino acids. Trimming removed 7 bases at V and 5 bases at J, with 14 bases between. Germline-derived CDR1 and CDR2 are MDHEN and SYDVKM. The CDR3 region has the DNA TGTGCCAGCACCCCCAGGGAAACTACTGAAGCTTTCTTT. It encodes CASTPRETTEAFF. Complete variable domain (other parts from reference TRBV28 and TRBJ1-1): DVKVTQSSRYLVKRTGEKVFLECVQDMDHENMFWYRQDPGLGLRLIYFSYDVKMKEKGDIPEGYSVSREKKERFSLILESASTNQTSMYLCASTPRETTEAFFGQGTRLTVV.